A selection of T cell receptor beta chains follows, all from one sample in a study of blood T cell repertoires in COVID-19. This table comes from immunoSEQ multiplex PCR, and its TCRdb copy is limited to in-frame clones, with some not included. The table lists 250,000 to 300,000 clones, around nine tenths of them singletons. Material: PBMCs or T cells enriched from blood (not recorded which). The receptors here all came from a woman between 45 and 60 years old who had been exposed to COVID-19. The CDR3 runs from the conserved cysteine through the conserved F or W. The D gene is left open where the match is weak. Size tells how often a clone was seen (once, few, many) or the class of an expanded clone, and some rows leave it out.

j_call: TRBJ1-4
v_call: TRBV19
d_call: TRBD1
clone_size: NA
cdr3_nt: TGTGCCAGTAGCTCGGACAGGGGGTATGCGAATGAAAAACTGTTTTTT
cdr3_aa: CASSSDRGYANEKLFF

j_call: TRBJ1-6
v_call: TRBV7-2
d_call: NA
clone_size: NA
cdr3_nt: TGTGCCAGCAGCTTAATGGGAGCCTATAATTCACCCCTCCACTTT
cdr3_aa: CASSLMGAYNSPLHF

j_call: TRBJ2-6
v_call: TRBV2
d_call: TRBD1
clone_size: NA
cdr3_nt: TGTGCCAGCAGGAGGGACAGCCCTACCTCTGGGGCCAACGTCCTGACTTTC
cdr3_aa: CASRRDSPTSGANVLTF

j_call: TRBJ2-2
v_call: TRBV28
d_call: NA
clone_size: NA
cdr3_nt: TGTGCCAGCAGTTTAGGTGGGGGCGGTAATACCGGGGAGCTGTTTTTT
cdr3_aa: CASSLGGGGNTGELFF

j_call: TRBJ1-4
v_call: TRBV5-1
d_call: NA
clone_size: NA
cdr3_nt: TGCGCCAGCACGAGAGGGAATAATGAAAAACTGTTTTTT
cdr3_aa: CASTRGNNEKLFF

j_call: TRBJ1-3
v_call: TRBV3-1/TRBV3-2
d_call: NA
clone_size: NA
cdr3_nt: TGTGCCAGCAGCCAAGTGCAGGGCTTTGGAAACACCATATATTTT
cdr3_aa: CASSQVQGFGNTIYF

j_call: TRBJ2-5
v_call: TRBV6-4
d_call: NA
clone_size: NA
cdr3_nt: TGTGCCAGCAGTAGCAGGGAAGGAGAGACCCAGTACTTC
cdr3_aa: CASSSREGETQYF

j_call: TRBJ2-5
v_call: TRBV7-8
d_call: TRBD2
clone_size: NA
cdr3_nt: TGTGCCAGCAGCGCAAATAGCGGGGGGCTAGGAGAGACCCAGTACTTC
cdr3_aa: CASSANSGGLGETQYF

j_call: TRBJ1-6
v_call: TRBV2
d_call: NA
clone_size: NA
cdr3_nt: TGTGCCAGCAGTGAACGTGGAGGGCAAAATTCACCCCTCCACTTT
cdr3_aa: CASSERGGQNSPLHF

j_call: TRBJ2-5
v_call: TRBV24-1
d_call: NA
clone_size: NA
cdr3_nt: TGTGCCACCAGTGACTCCGTTAGTTGGCAAGAGACCCAGTACTTC
cdr3_aa: CATSDSVSWQETQYF

j_call: TRBJ1-5
v_call: TRBV6-4
d_call: TRBD1
clone_size: NA
cdr3_nt: TGTGCCAGCAGGAGGGACAGGGGCAATCAGCCCCAGCATTTT
cdr3_aa: CASRRDRGNQPQHF

j_call: TRBJ2-1
v_call: TRBV19
d_call: TRBD1
clone_size: NA
cdr3_nt: TGTGCCAGTAGTCCAGGGGGACATGAGCAGTTCTTC
cdr3_aa: CASSPGGHEQFF

j_call: TRBJ2-3
v_call: TRBV19
d_call: TRBD2
clone_size: NA
cdr3_nt: TGTGCCAGTAGTCACCCTCTGGGGGGGGAACTAGATACGCAGTATTTT
cdr3_aa: CASSHPLGGELDTQYF

j_call: TRBJ1-1
v_call: TRBV29-1
d_call: NA
clone_size: NA
cdr3_nt: TGCAGCGTTGAAGGCGTAGGGGCTGAAGCTTTCTTT
cdr3_aa: CSVEGVGAEAFF

j_call: TRBJ2-1
v_call: TRBV7-9
d_call: NA
clone_size: NA
cdr3_nt: TGTGCCAGCAGCTTCCAACTAAGCTCCTACAATGAGCAGTTCTTC
cdr3_aa: CASSFQLSSYNEQFF

j_call: TRBJ2-7
v_call: TRBV9
d_call: TRBD2
clone_size: once
cdr3_nt: TGTGCCAGCAGCGCCGGAGGGACTACCTACGAGCAGTACTTC
cdr3_aa: CASSAGGTTYEQYF

j_call: TRBJ2-5
v_call: TRBV5-1
d_call: NA
clone_size: NA
cdr3_nt: TGCGCCAGCAGCCCTGGGGGGACCCAAGAGACCCAGTACTTC
cdr3_aa: CASSPGGTQETQYF

j_call: TRBJ2-1
v_call: TRBV10-3
d_call: TRBD1
clone_size: NA
cdr3_nt: TGTGCCATCAGGGGAAACAGGGGCCAGGAAGGAGTCGACAATGAGCAGTTCTTC
cdr3_aa: CAIRGNRGQEGVDNEQFF

j_call: TRBJ2-4
v_call: TRBV3-1/TRBV3-2
d_call: NA
clone_size: NA
cdr3_nt: TGTGCCAGCAGCAGACAGCTAGCCAAAAACATTCAGTACTTC
cdr3_aa: CASSRQLAKNIQYF

j_call: TRBJ2-3
v_call: TRBV7-9
d_call: NA
clone_size: NA
cdr3_nt: TGTGCCAGCAGCCCCCGACGGGTCCCCACAGATACGCAGTATTTT
cdr3_aa: CASSPRRVPTDTQYF

j_call: TRBJ2-3
v_call: TRBV5-1
d_call: TRBD1
clone_size: NA
cdr3_nt: TGCGCCAGCAGCTTGGGAGGGGGCGGAACAGATACGCAGTATTTT
cdr3_aa: CASSLGGGGTDTQYF

j_call: TRBJ2-1
v_call: TRBV4-1
d_call: NA
clone_size: NA
cdr3_nt: TGCGCCAGCAGCCAAGTCTTCCAGGGCCGGAACAATGAGCAGTTCTTC
cdr3_aa: CASSQVFQGRNNEQFF

j_call: TRBJ1-6
v_call: TRBV6-2/TRBV6-3
d_call: NA
clone_size: once
cdr3_nt: TGTGCCAGCAGTGGGACACCCCGTAATTCACCCCTCCACTTT
cdr3_aa: CASSGTPRNSPLHF

j_call: TRBJ1-5
v_call: TRBV6-5
d_call: TRBD1
clone_size: NA
cdr3_nt: TGTGCCAGCAGGGAGTTGGGACAGGGGGCCCAGCCCCAGCATTTT
cdr3_aa: CASRELGQGAQPQHF

j_call: TRBJ1-5
v_call: TRBV19
d_call: TRBD1
clone_size: NA
cdr3_nt: TGTGCCAGTAGGATATCACGGGACAGGGTTCGGCAGCCCCAGCATTTT
cdr3_aa: CASRISRDRVRQPQHF

j_call: TRBJ2-2
v_call: TRBV2
d_call: NA
clone_size: NA
cdr3_nt: TGTGCCAGCAGTGCAGGGTCCATGAACACCGGGGAGCTGTTTTTT
cdr3_aa: CASSAGSMNTGELFF

j_call: TRBJ1-6
v_call: TRBV6-5
d_call: NA
clone_size: once
cdr3_nt: TGTGCCAGCAGTTACTTGGGCGGGGGGATCGATTCACCCCTCCACTTT
cdr3_aa: CASSYLGGGIDSPLHF

j_call: TRBJ1-5
v_call: TRBV19
d_call: NA
clone_size: NA
cdr3_nt: TGTGCCAGTACCTCGACTGGTAGCGGTCAGCCCCAGCATTTT
cdr3_aa: CASTSTGSGQPQHF